The next 22 T cell receptor beta chains were all read from a single sample in a study of cytomegalovirus exposure and HLA in healthy donors. Primers: 60 Vbeta forward and 13 Jbeta reverse. Produced via immunoSEQ multiplex PCR; TCRdb's table is partial and in-frame only. This table holds approximately 110,000 clones, over 75% found once. Sequenced input: PBMCs. Receptors were obtained from a woman between 18 and 30 years old in good health and CMV-seronegative.

V usage is TRBV7-9 and J usage is TRBJ2-7; 8 positions match TRBD1. CDR3 length: 15 amino acids. The germline CDR1 and CDR2 sequences are SEHNR and FQNEAQ (reference sequence). V was clipped by 6 bases and J by 1 base; unmatched bases: 8. The CDR3 here is CASRPGQGPSYEQYF. The DNA for the CDR3 is TGTGCCAGCAGACCCGGACAGGGCCCGTCCTACGAGCAGTACTTC. Based on the CDR3 plus reference TRBV7-9 and TRBJ2-7, the full variable domain is DTGVSQNPRHKITKRGQNVTFRCDPISEHNRLYWYRQTLGQGPEFLTYFQNEAQLEKSRLLSDRFSAERPKGSFSTLEIQRTEQGDSAMYLCASRPGQGPSYEQYFGPGTRLTVT.

The gene calls are TRBV5-1 and TRBJ2-3; no reliable D call. Germline V lookup: CDR1 SGHRS, CDR2 YFSETQ. This CDR3 comprises 16 residues. V was clipped by 1 base and J by 4 bases, with 16 bases between them. The CDR3 DNA reads TGCGCCAGCAGCTTGATATCCCGCCAAGAGGCAGATACGCAGTATTTT. Protein sequence: CASSLISRQEADTQYF.

This sequence joins TRBV5-6 and TRBJ2-3; TRBD1 matches 8 bases. V lost 1 base and J lost 4; bases outside the gene matches: 5. The CDR3 runs 15 residues. Germline V CDR1 and CDR2: SGHDT, YYEEEE. CDR3 region: CASSLIGQGPDTQYF. CDR3 nucleotide sequence: TGTGCCAGCAGCTTGATTGGACAGGGTCCAGATACGCAGTATTTT.

CDR3 bases: TGTGCCAGCGGTCCTAGAAACACCATATATTTT. It codes for CASGPRNTIYF. The chain employs TRBV6-6 and TRBJ1-3; D is undetermined. Germline V CDR1 and CDR2: MNHNY, SVGAGI (reference sequence). V was cut by 8 bases and J by 5 bases, with 7 bases left in between. The CDR3 extends over 11 amino acids.

This clone was seen a few times. The chain combines TRBV2 with TRBJ1-2; D gene unclear. The V end lost 7 bases, the J end lost 5 bases, and 8 bases lay between the germline ends. This CDR3 has 11 residues. Germline values: CDR1 SNHLY, CDR2 FYNNEI. The chain's CDR3 is CASNAEYGYTF. The CDR3 DNA sequence: TGTGCCAGCAATGCTGAGTATGGCTACACCTTC.

The rearrangement links TRBV7-9 to TRBJ2-3; tentatively, D is TRBD2 (6 bases). CDR3 length: 15 residues. Per germline, CDR1 SEHNR and CDR2 FQNEAQ (reference sequence). Deletions cut 4 bases from V and 6 bases from J, with 17 bases between. DNA for the CDR3: TGTGCCAGCAGCTCCCGACCAACAGGAGGGGATACGCAGTATTTT. This gives the protein CASSSRPTGGDTQYF.

The V and J genes are TRBV6-4 and TRBJ2-7; D is uncertain. V was pared by 5 bases and J by 5 bases, with 7 bases between. Germline values: CDR1 MRHNA, CDR2 SNTAGT. This CDR3 has 11 residues. Written as DNA, the CDR3 is TGTGCCAGCAGTCCGAGGAACGAGCAGTACGTC. Its translation: CASSPRNEQYV.

This clone was seen once. The V gene is TRBV7-2, the J gene TRBJ2-7, with D maybe TRBD1 (6 bases). Germline values: CDR1 SGHTA, CDR2 FQGNSA. The germline V and J ends were trimmed by 5 bases and 4 bases, with 15 bases remaining between them. The CDR3 runs to 14 residues. For the CDR3, the DNA is TGTGCCAGCAGCCCGCGGACAGCCCCTTACGAGCAGTACTTC. It encodes CASSPRTAPYEQYF. Filled out from reference TRBV7-2 and TRBJ2-7, the complete variable domain reads GAGVSQSPSNKVTEKGKDVELRCDPISGHTALYWYRQSLGQGLEFLIYFQGNSAPDKSGLPSDRFSAERTGGSVSTLTIQRTQQEDSAVYLCASSPRTAPYEQYFGPGTRLTVT.

This clone was detected only once. The chain employs TRBV5-1 and TRBJ2-6; D possibly corresponds to TRBD1 (7 bases). Trimming shortened V by 0 bases and J by 2 bases, and 12 bases separated the two germline ends. The CDR3 totals 17 residues. CDR1 SGHRS and CDR2 YFSETQ come from the germline V gene. CDR3 sequence reads: CASSLAQGGPGANVLTF. The CDR3 DNA follows: TGCGCCAGCAGCTTGGCCCAGGGGGGACCTGGGGCCAACGTCCTGACTTTC. Combining the CDR3 with reference TRBV5-1 and TRBJ2-6 gives the whole variable domain KAGVTQTPRYLIKTRGQQVTLSCSPISGHRSVSWYQQTPGQGLQFLFEYFSETQRNKGNFPGRFSGRQFSNSRSEMNVSTLELGDSALYLCASSLAQGGPGANVLTFGAGSRLTVL.

V gene TRBV11-2 combines with J gene TRBJ2-3; 7 nucleotides line up with TRBD2. Trimming cost V 1 base and J 5 bases; bases outside gene matches: 3. CDR1 is SGHAT, CDR2 FQNNGV, per germline. The CDR3 is 14 residues long. The DNA of the CDR3 is TGTGCCAGCAGCTTAGGGACTAGAGTAGATACGCAGTATTTT. It is translated as CASSLGTRVDTQYF.

With respect to this clone: The junction differs from germline at one of its ends, possibly a read error. The V gene is TRBV11-3, the J gene TRBJ1-2; tentative D call: TRBD1 (5 bases). Germline-derived CDR1 and CDR2 are SGHNT and YENEEA. The CDR3 has 13 residues. DNA of the CDR3: TGTGCCAGCAGCGGGGCAGCTAACTATGGCCACACCTTC. It yields the protein CASSGAANYGHTF.

V and J are TRBV29-1 and TRBJ2-2, with 9 bases lining up with TRBD2. Trimming took 5 bases from V and 6 from J; bases not matched to a gene: 7. Germline-derived CDR1 and CDR2 are SQVTM and ANQGSEA. The CDR3 is 14 amino acids. The CDR3 sequence: CSVYSGSGAGELFF. The CDR3 bases are TGCAGCGTTTATAGCGGGAGTGGAGCCGGGGAGCTGTTTTTT.

The rearrangement links TRBV27 to TRBJ2-3; D gene unclear. Trimming cost V 2 bases and J 4 bases, with 10 bases left between them. The CDR3 sequence is 14 residues long. Per germline, CDR1 MNHEY and CDR2 SMNVEV (reference sequence). The CDR3 DNA reads TGTGCCAGCAGTTTAACCCTGGCAGCAGATACGCAGTATTTT. It codes for CASSLTLAADTQYF.

The CDR3 spells CATLGRLYEQYF. CDR3 in DNA: TGTGCCACCCTCGGGAGGTTGTACGAGCAGTACTTC. The V gene is TRBV6-1, the J gene TRBJ2-7, with 7 bases fitting TRBD2. J lost 4 bases, V lost 10 bases, and 7 bases had no gene match. This CDR3 is 12 amino acids long. Germline V CDR1 and CDR2: MNHNS, SASEGT.

Regarding this clone: Other DNA sequences within the sample encode an identical CDR3. The chain has TRBV5-1 and TRBJ1-1, with D maybe TRBD1 (6 bases). Germline V gene sequence: CDR1 SGHRS, CDR2 YFSETQ. V gave up 2 bases and J gave up 2 bases, with 7 bases separating them. The CDR3 is 13 amino acids. CDR3 coding DNA: TGCGCCAGCAGCTTACAGGGCAACACTGAAGCTTTCTTT. Its translation is CASSLQGNTEAFF.

The chain links TRBV5-4 to TRBJ2-1; D might be TRBD2 (6 bases). CDR1 is SGHNT, CDR2 YYREEE, per germline (reference sequence). The CDR3 is 14 amino acids. V shed 4 bases and J shed 3 bases, with 11 bases lying between them. The CDR3: CASSRPGLYNEQFF. The CDR3 nucleotides are TGTGCCAGCAGCCGCCCGGGACTCTACAATGAGCAGTTCTTC. Full variable domain (remainder filled in from reference TRBV5-4 and TRBJ2-1): ETGVTQSPTHLIKTRGQQVTLRCSSQSGHNTVSWYQQALGQGPQFIFQYYREEENGRGNFPPRFSGLQFPNYSSELNVNALELDDSALYLCASSRPGLYNEQFFGPGTRLTVL.

This clone was seen once. Other DNA sequences in this specimen translate into the identical CDR3. The chain is built from TRBV6-1 and TRBJ2-3, with D possibly TRBD1 on 5 matching bases. There are 14 residues in the CDR3. Trimming left V 5 bases short and J 2 bases short, with 11 bases between. Germline lookup yields CDR1 MNHNS and CDR2 SASEGT. Here the CDR3 reads CASSNGHNTDTQYF. The CDR3 region has the DNA TGTGCCAGCAGTAACGGACACAACACAGATACGCAGTATTTT.

This CDR3 is CASSVGRTGMNTEAFF. In DNA, the CDR3 is TGTGCCAGCAGCGTAGGCAGGACAGGGATGAACACTGAAGCTTTCTTT. The chain employs TRBV9 and TRBJ1-1, with 8 bases aligning to TRBD1. Germline-derived CDR1 and CDR2 are SGDLS and YYNGEE. The CDR3 length is 16 residues. The trim removed 0 bases at V and 0 bases at J, leaving 4 bases unmatched.

The chain is built from TRBV11-2 and TRBJ1-2; 8 nucleotides line up with TRBD1. In germline, CDR1 is SGHAT, CDR2 FQNNGV. J lost 5 bases, V lost 4 bases, and 6 bases had no gene match. There are 14 residues in the CDR3. CDR3 sequence (DNA): TGTGCCAGCAGCTCAGACCGACAGGGGTATGGCTACACCTTC. Translating it yields CASSSDRQGYGYTF.

A word on this clone: Its ends do not fully match the called genes, so a read error is possible. The chain links TRBV5-5 to TRBJ1-1; D is uncertain. This CDR3 spans 15 amino acids. Germline values: CDR1 SGHKS, CDR2 YYEKEE (reference sequence). The CDR3 sequence is CASSLASGRNTEAFF. CDR3 DNA: TGTGCCAGCAGTTTGGCGTCAGGCCGGAACACTGAAGCTTTCTTT.

This chain connects TRBV6-1 to TRBJ2-2; TRBD1 matches 7 bases. The CDR3 is 13 residues long. The germline CDR1 and CDR2 sequences are MNHNS and SASEGT. Trimming took 8 bases from V and 4 from J; bases not matched to a gene: 4. The CDR3 region is CASSPGGTGELFF. The CDR3 DNA sequence: TGTGCCAGCTCCCCAGGGGGCACCGGGGAGCTGTTTTTT.

The chain uses TRBV2 and TRBJ2-7; possibly TRBD1 for D (6 bases). V was trimmed by 10 bases and J by 8 bases, leaving 12 bases between them. Germline values: CDR1 SNHLY, CDR2 FYNNEI. The CDR3 spans 10 residues. The CDR3 bases are TGTGCCACGAATCAGGGGAAGCAGTACTTC. Protein: CATNQGKQYF.